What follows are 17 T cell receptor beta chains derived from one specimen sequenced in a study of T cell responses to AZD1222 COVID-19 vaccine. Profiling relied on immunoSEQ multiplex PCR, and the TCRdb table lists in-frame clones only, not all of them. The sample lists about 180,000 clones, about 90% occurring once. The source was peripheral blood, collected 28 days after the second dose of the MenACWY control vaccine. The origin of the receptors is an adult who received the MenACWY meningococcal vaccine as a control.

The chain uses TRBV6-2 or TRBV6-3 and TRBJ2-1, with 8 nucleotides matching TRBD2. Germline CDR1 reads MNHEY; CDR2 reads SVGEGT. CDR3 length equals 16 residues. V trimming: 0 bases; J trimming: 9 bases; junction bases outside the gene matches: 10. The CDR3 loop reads CASSYSRGLVRAEQFF. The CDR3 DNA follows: TGTGCCAGCAGTTACTCGAGGGGACTAGTAAGAGCTGAGCAGTTCTTC.

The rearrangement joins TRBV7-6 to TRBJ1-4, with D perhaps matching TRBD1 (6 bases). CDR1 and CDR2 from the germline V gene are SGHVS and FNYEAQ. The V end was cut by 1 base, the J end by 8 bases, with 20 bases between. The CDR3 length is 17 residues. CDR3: CASSLGSGGAGKEKLFF. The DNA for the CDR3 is TGTGCCAGCAGCTTAGGGTCCGGGGGCGCGGGAAAGGAAAAACTGTTTTTT.

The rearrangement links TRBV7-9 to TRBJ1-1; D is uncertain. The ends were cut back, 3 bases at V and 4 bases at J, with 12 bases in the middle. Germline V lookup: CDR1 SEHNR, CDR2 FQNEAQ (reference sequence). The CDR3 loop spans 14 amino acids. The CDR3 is CASSLIEGSTEAFF. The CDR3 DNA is TGTGCCAGCAGCTTGATTGAGGGAAGCACTGAAGCTTTCTTT.

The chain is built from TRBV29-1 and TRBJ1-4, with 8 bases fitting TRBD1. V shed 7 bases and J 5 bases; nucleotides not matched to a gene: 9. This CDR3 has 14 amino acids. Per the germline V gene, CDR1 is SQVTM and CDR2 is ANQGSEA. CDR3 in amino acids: CSARARGPNEKLFF. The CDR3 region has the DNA TGCAGCGCAAGAGCCAGGGGGCCCAATGAAAAACTGTTTTTT.

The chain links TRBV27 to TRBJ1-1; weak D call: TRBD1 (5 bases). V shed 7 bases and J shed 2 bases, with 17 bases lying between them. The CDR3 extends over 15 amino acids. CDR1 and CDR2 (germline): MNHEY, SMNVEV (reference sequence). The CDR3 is CASNRLGVYNTEAFF. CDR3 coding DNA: TGTGCCAGCAACCGGTTAGGGGTTTACAACACTGAAGCTTTCTTT.

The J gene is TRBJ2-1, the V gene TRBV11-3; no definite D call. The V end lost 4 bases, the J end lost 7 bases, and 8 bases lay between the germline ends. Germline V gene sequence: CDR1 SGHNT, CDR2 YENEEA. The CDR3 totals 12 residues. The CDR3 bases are TGTGCCAGCAGCTCCGGGTGGAATGAGCAGTTCTTC. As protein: CASSSGWNEQFF.

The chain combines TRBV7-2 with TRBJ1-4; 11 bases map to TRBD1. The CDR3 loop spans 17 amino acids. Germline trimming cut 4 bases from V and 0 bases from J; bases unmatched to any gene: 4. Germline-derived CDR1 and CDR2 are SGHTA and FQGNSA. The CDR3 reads CASSSRDRGATNEKLFF. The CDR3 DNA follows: TGTGCCAGCAGCTCCCGGGACAGGGGGGCAACTAATGAAAAACTGTTTTTT.

The CDR3 bases are TGTGCCAGCAGTTTATCGCGGGGGGAAGCTTTCTTT. It specifies CASSLSRGEAFF. The chain carries TRBV27 and TRBJ1-1; D is possibly TRBD1 (5 bases). V gave up 0 bases and J gave up 8 bases, with 7 bases separating them. Germline lookup yields CDR1 MNHEY and CDR2 SMNVEV (reference sequence). The CDR3 has 12 amino acids.

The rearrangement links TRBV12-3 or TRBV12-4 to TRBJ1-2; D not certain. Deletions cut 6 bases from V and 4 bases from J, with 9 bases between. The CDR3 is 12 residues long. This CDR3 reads CASSLGTYGYTF. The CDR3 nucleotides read TGTGCCAGCAGCCTCGGAACCTATGGCTACACCTTC.

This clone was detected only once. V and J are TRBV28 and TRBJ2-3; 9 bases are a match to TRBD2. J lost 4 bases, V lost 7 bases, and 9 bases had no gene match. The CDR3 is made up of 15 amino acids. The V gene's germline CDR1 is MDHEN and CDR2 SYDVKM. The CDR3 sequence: CASTINRGGADTQYF. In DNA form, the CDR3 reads TGTGCCAGCACCATAAACCGCGGGGGGGCAGATACGCAGTATTTT.

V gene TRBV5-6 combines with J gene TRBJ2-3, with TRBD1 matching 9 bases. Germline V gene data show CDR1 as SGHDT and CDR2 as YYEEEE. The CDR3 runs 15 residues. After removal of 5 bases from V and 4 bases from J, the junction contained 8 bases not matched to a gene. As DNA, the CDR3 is TGTGCCAGCAGGGACCCGGGACAGGGATCAGATACGCAGTATTTT. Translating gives CASRDPGQGSDTQYF.

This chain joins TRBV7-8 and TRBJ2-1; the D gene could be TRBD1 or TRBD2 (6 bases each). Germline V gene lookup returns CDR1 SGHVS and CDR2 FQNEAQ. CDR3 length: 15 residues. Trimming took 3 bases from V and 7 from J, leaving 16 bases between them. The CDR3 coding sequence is TGTGCCAGCAGCTTCGCGGGACACCCTTTGAATGAGCAGTTCTTC. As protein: CASSFAGHPLNEQFF.

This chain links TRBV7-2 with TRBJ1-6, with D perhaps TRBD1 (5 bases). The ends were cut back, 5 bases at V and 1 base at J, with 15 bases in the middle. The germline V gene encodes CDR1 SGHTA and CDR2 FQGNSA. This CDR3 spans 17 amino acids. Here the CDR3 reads CASSPRAGGSYNSPLHF. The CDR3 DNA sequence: TGTGCCAGCAGCCCTAGGGCCGGGGGATCCTATAATTCACCCCTCCACTTT.

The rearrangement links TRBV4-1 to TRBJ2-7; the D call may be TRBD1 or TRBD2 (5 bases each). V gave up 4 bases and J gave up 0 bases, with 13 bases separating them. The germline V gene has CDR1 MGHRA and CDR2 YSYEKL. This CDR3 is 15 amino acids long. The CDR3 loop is CASSLPGASSYEQYF. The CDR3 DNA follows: TGCGCCAGCAGCCTCCCCGGGGCGAGCTCCTACGAGCAGTACTTC.

The DNA of the CDR3 is TGTGCCAGCAGTTCGCGGGACCCGGGGAGAGAGACCCAGTACTTC. Amino acids: CASSSRDPGRETQYF. The rearrangement uses TRBV28 and TRBJ2-5; tentative D call: TRBD2 (6 bases). This CDR3 has 15 residues. Looked up from germline, CDR1 is MDHEN and CDR2 is SYDVKM. Trimming removed 4 bases at V and 4 bases at J, with 16 bases between.

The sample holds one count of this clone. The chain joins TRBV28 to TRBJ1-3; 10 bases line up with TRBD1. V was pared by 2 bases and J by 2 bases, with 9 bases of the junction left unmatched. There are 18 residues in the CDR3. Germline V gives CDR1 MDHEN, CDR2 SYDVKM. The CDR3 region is CASSLNNWGQGTGNTIYF. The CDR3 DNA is TGTGCCAGCAGTTTAAATAACTGGGGACAGGGGACTGGAAACACCATATATTTT.

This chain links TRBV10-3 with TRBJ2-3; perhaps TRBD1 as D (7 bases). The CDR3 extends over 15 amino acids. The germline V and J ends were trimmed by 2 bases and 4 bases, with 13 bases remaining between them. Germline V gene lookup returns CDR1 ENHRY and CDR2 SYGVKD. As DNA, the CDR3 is TGTGCCATCAGTGAGGGAGGGGGCGTCCCAGATACGCAGTATTTT. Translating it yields CAISEGGGVPDTQYF.